Listed below are T cell receptor beta chains from one sample, sequenced in a study of T cell responses to AZD1222 COVID-19 vaccine. Clones were read by immunoSEQ multiplex PCR, and TCRdb kept only the in-frame ones, dropping some. The sample lists tens of thousands of clones, just under 90% seen once, with approximately 5.4% in the top ten. The sequenced sample was peripheral blood, obtained on day 0 of AZD1222 vaccination. Receptors originate from an adult in good health. CDR3s include the opening cysteine and the closing phenylalanine or tryptophan. The D gene is left open where the match is weak. The size entry is marked missing in some rows and otherwise reads once, few, many or a size class.

D gene	V gene	J gene	clone size	CDR3 DNA	CDR3 protein
NA	TRBV25-1	TRBJ1-2	once	TGTGCCAGCAGTGAACCAGGGGTTTTCACCTTC	CASSEPGVFTF
NA	TRBV28	TRBJ1-1	NA	TGTGCCAGCAGTCTAACCCGTGGTGGCACTGAAGCTTTCTTT	CASSLTRGGTEAFF
NA	TRBV29-1	TRBJ1-2	NA	TGCAGCGTTGATCTCTCCGGTGATGCGTCCACCTTC	CSVDLSGDASTF
NA	TRBV28	TRBJ1-5	NA	TGTGCCAGCAGTTCTCCCAATCAGCCCCAGCATTTT	CASSSPNQPQHF
NA	TRBV12-3/TRBV12-4	TRBJ1-1	NA	TGTGCCAGCAGTCCGACCCGGATAACTGAAGCTTTCTTT	CASSPTRITEAFF
NA	TRBV28	TRBJ1-5	NA	TGTGCCAGCAGTTCAAAAATCCGACGGGGCAATCAGCCCCAGCATTTT	CASSSKIRRGNQPQHF
NA	TRBV7-9	TRBJ1-6	NA	TGTGCCAGCAGCTTGGCAGGGAGCAGTCCCGGGGCACCCCTCCACTTT	CASSLAGSSPGAPLHF
NA	TRBV6-1	TRBJ1-1	once	TGTGCCAGCAGTGAATGGGGGCGGACTGAAGCTTTCTTT	CASSEWGRTEAFF
NA	TRBV19	TRBJ1-5	NA	TGTGCCAGTGGCCTTCAGGGCCAGCCCCAGCATTTT	CASGLQGQPQHF
NA	TRBV5-5	TRBJ1-5	once	TGTGCCAGCAGCTTGGTCTGGACGGCCAATCAGCCCCAGCATTTT	CASSLVWTANQPQHF
NA	TRBV12-3/TRBV12-4	TRBJ2-1	NA	TGTGCCAGCAGTGTCCTGGTGAATGAGCAGTTCTTC	CASSVLVNEQFF
TRBD2	TRBV19	TRBJ2-3	NA	TGTGCCAGTAGTAAAGCGGGGCTCACAGATACGCAGTATTTT	CASSKAGLTDTQYF
NA	TRBV19	TRBJ2-3	NA	TGTGCCAGTAGTTCATCTCAATTTTACCTAGATGGGAGAGATACGCAGTATTTT	CASSSSQFYLDGRDTQYF
NA	TRBV30	TRBJ1-1	few	TGTGCCTGGAGCCACTACTCCGGGAGTGAAGCTTTCTTT	CAWSHYSGSEAFF
NA	TRBV4-1	TRBJ1-2	NA	TGCGCCAGCAGCCAAGTGTTAATGGCAGCAACTAACTATGGCTACACCTTC	CASSQVLMAATNYGYTF
NA	TRBV3-1/TRBV3-2	TRBJ2-3	NA	TGTGCCAGCAGCCAAGTAACAGTCGTCGGGGATACGCAGTATTTT	CASSQVTVVGDTQYF
TRBD2	TRBV5-5	TRBJ2-2	once	TGTGCCAGCAACGGGGGGGCGAACACCGGGGAGCTGTTTTTT	CASNGGANTGELFF
NA	TRBV2	TRBJ1-1	NA	TGTGCCAGCAGGCAACAGAGGACTGAAGCTTTCTTT	CASRQQRTEAFF
TRBD1	TRBV30	TRBJ1-2	NA	TGTGCCTGGAGTGGACAGGGGAACTATGGCTACACCTTC	CAWSGQGNYGYTF
TRBD1	TRBV5-4	TRBJ1-1	NA	TGTGCCAGCAGCGCCGTGAGGACAGGGGTTAGGAACACTGAAGCTTTCTTT	CASSAVRTGVRNTEAFF
NA	TRBV30	TRBJ2-5	NA	TGTGCCTGGAGTGTACTAACGGAGACCCAGTACTTC	CAWSVLTETQYF
NA	TRBV6-2/TRBV6-3	TRBJ1-6	NA	TGTGCCAGCAGTTACAGTCAGAACTATAATTCACCCCTCCACTTT	CASSYSQNYNSPLHF
NA	TRBV27	TRBJ1-5	NA	TGTGCCAGCAGCCGCCCCAATCAGCCCCAGCATTTT	CASSRPNQPQHF
NA	TRBV19	TRBJ1-1	NA	TGTGCCAGTAGTATCAGATCAGGGTTGGGCACTGAAGCTTTCTTT	CASSIRSGLGTEAFF
NA	TRBV12-3/TRBV12-4	TRBJ2-2	NA	TGTGCCAGCAGTTTAGAGGGGACCGGGGAGCTGTTTTTT	CASSLEGTGELFF
TRBD2	TRBV20-1	TRBJ2-7	NA	TGCAGTGCTAGACTAGCGGTCGAGCAGTACTTC	CSARLAVEQYF
TRBD2	TRBV27	TRBJ2-7	NA	TGTGCCAGCAGTCAGCGGGGGGGCCTCTACGAGCAGTACTTC	CASSQRGGLYEQYF
TRBD1	TRBV5-1	TRBJ2-7	NA	TGCGCCAGCAGCTTGAGGACAGGGACGAACGAGCAGTACTTC	CASSLRTGTNEQYF
NA	TRBV5-6	TRBJ1-1	NA	TGTGCCAGCAGCTTTCGGCAGGGTTTGCCTGAAGCTTTCTTT	CASSFRQGLPEAFF
NA	TRBV7-9	TRBJ2-7	once	TGTGCCAGCAGTCCCTTAGGAACGGAGCAGTACTTC	CASSPLGTEQYF
TRBD1	TRBV18	TRBJ1-4	NA	TGTGCCAGCTCGCATGGGAGACAGGGTGGTCCTGAAAAACTGTTTTTT	CASSHGRQGGPEKLFF
NA	TRBV11-1	TRBJ2-1	once	TGTGCCAGCAGCTCCCGATCGGTTGGGAATGAGCAGTTCTTC	CASSSRSVGNEQFF
NA	TRBV11-3	TRBJ1-1	NA	TGTGCCAGCAGCTTATTTTGGGGAAAGGGTGAAGCTTTCTTT	CASSLFWGKGEAFF
NA	TRBV4-1	TRBJ2-1	NA	TGCGCCAGCAGCCAAGAGCAGCCTAATGAGCAGTTCTTC	CASSQEQPNEQFF
NA	TRBV9	TRBJ1-1	NA	TGTGCCAGCAGCGAGGGCCCCGTCGGCACTGAAGCTTTCTTT	CASSEGPVGTEAFF
NA	TRBV29-1	TRBJ1-5	NA	TGCAGCGTTTCTACAGCGGGACAGCCCCAGCATTTT	CSVSTAGQPQHF
NA	TRBV9	TRBJ1-2	NA	TGTGCCAGCAGCTCCCGGGGCCAGAACTATGGCTACACCTTC	CASSSRGQNYGYTF
NA	TRBV30	TRBJ2-1	NA	TGTGCCTGGTTACTAGGGAATGAGCAGTTCTTC	CAWLLGNEQFF
NA	TRBV9	TRBJ1-6	few	TGTGCCAGCAGCAACAGCGGGGGAGGAGGGTCACCCCTCCACTTT	CASSNSGGGGSPLHF
NA	TRBV6-6	TRBJ2-5	NA	TGTGCCAGCAGTTATCGGCGCCAACAACAAGAGACCCAGTACTTC	CASSYRRQQQETQYF
NA	TRBV18	TRBJ2-3	once	TGTGCCAGCTCACCATATGCGGGAGATACGCAGTATTTT	CASSPYAGDTQYF
TRBD2	TRBV7-8	TRBJ2-3	NA	TGTGCCAGCAGCTCCTCCGGGACTAGCAGATACTCAGATACGCAGTATTTT	CASSSSGTSRYSDTQYF
TRBD1	TRBV3-1/TRBV3-2	TRBJ2-1	NA	TGTGCCAGCAGCTTGAAAGTTAGGGCAGGGGGTTACAATGAGCAGTTCTTC	CASSLKVRAGGYNEQFF
NA	TRBV25-1	TRBJ1-1	NA	TGTGCCAGCAGTGGGGGGACACGCTCCTCCACTGAAGCTTTCTTT	CASSGGTRSSTEAFF
TRBD2	TRBV14	TRBJ2-2	NA	TGTGCCAGCAGCCATAGGCGGGGGATAAACACCGGGGAGCTGTTTTTT	CASSHRRGINTGELFF
TRBD1	TRBV18	TRBJ1-5	NA	TGTGCCAGCTCAGCTACTCGACAGGGAATGAGCAATCAGCCCCAGCATTTT	CASSATRQGMSNQPQHF
TRBD2	TRBV5-4	TRBJ2-5	NA	TGTGCCAGCAGCTTGAGGACTAGCCCTCAAGAGACCCAGTACTTC	CASSLRTSPQETQYF
TRBD2	TRBV3-1/TRBV3-2	TRBJ2-5	NA	TGTGCCAGCAGCCCACCGGGACTAGCGGGGGGCCGCCGTGGAGGGACCCAGTACTTC	CASSPPGLAGGRRGGTQYF
NA	TRBV7-2	TRBJ2-5	NA	TGTGCCAGCAGCTTAGCGGGGGGCCAAGAGACCCAGTACTTC	CASSLAGGQETQYF
NA	TRBV19	TRBJ1-3	NA	TGTGCCAGTAGCAAGACCCCAGGCTCTGGAAACACCATATATTTT	CASSKTPGSGNTIYF
TRBD2	TRBV14	TRBJ2-3	NA	TGTGCCAGCAGCGGCGGGGGGGCCACAGATACGCAGTATTTT	CASSGGGATDTQYF
NA	TRBV30	TRBJ1-2	NA	TGTGCCTGGAGTCATGCTGGGGGGCCTAACTATGGCTACACCTTC	CAWSHAGGPNYGYTF
NA	TRBV4-3	TRBJ1-1	NA	TGCGCCAGCAGCCAAGATAGGTGGCGGGTAGACACTGAAGCTTTCTTT	CASSQDRWRVDTEAFF